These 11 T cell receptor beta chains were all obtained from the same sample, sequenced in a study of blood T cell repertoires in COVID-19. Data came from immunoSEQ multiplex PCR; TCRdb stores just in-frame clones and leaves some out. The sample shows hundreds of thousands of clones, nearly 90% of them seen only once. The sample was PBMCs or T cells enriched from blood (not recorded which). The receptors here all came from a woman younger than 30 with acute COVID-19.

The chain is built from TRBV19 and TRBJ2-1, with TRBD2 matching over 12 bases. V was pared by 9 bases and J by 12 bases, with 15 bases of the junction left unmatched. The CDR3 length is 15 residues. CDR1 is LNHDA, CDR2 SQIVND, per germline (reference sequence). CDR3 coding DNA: TGTGCCAGCCTATCTACCGGGACTAGCGGGTCCGGGCAGTTCTTC. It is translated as CASLSTGTSGSGQFF.

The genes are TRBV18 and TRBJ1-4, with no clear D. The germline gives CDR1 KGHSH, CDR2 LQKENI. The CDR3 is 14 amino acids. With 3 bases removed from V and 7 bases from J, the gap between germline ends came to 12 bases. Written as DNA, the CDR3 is TGTGCCAGCTCACCGTCGGCGGGGATTGAAAAACTGTTTTTT. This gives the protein CASSPSAGIEKLFF. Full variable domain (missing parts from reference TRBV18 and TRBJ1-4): NAGVMQNPRHLVRRRGQEARLRCSPMKGHSHVYWYRQLPEEGLKFMVYLQKENIIDESGMPKERFSAEFPKEGPSILRIQQVVRGDSAAYFCASSPSAGIEKLFFGSGTQLSVL.

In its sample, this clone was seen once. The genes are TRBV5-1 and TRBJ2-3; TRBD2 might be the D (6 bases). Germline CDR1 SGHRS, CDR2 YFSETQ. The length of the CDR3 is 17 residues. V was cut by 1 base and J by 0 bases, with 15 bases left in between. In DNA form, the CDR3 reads TGCGCCAGCAGCTTGAAGGTTAGCGGAACTAGCACAGATACGCAGTATTTT. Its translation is CASSLKVSGTSTDTQYF.

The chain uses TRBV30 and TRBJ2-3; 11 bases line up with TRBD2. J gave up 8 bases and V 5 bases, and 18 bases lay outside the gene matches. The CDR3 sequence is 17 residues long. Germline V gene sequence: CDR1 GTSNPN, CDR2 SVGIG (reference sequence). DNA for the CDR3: TGTGCCTGGGGATCTGGGTGGACTAGCGGGTATAAGGGTACGCAGTATTTT. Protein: CAWGSGWTSGYKGTQYF.

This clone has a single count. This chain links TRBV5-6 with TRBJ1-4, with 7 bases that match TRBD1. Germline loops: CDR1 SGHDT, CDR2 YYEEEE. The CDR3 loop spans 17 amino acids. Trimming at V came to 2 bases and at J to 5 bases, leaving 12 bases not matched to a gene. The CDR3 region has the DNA TGTGCCAGCAGCTTCGGCGGTTGGGCCAGGGGGAATGAAAAACTGTTTTTT. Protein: CASSFGGWARGNEKLFF.

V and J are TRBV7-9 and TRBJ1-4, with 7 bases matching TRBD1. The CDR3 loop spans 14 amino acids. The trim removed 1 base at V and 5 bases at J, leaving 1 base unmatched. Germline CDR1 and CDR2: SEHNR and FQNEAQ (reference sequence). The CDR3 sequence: CASSLDRGNEKLFF. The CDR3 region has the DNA TGTGCCAGCAGCTTAGACAGGGGAAATGAAAAACTGTTTTTT.

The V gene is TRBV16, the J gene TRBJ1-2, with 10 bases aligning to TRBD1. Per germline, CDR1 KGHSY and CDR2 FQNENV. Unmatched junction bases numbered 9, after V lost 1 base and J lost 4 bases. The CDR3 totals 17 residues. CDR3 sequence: CASSQYTGTGDLYGYTF. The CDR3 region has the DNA TGTGCCAGCAGCCAATATACCGGGACAGGGGACCTCTATGGCTACACCTTC.

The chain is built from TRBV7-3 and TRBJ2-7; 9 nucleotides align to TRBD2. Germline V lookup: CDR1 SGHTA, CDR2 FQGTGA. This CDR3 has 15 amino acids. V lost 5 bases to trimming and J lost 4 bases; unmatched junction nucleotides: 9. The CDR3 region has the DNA TGTGCCAGCAGCCAAGCCGGACTAGCGCTTTACGAGCAGTACTTC. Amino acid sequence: CASSQAGLALYEQYF.

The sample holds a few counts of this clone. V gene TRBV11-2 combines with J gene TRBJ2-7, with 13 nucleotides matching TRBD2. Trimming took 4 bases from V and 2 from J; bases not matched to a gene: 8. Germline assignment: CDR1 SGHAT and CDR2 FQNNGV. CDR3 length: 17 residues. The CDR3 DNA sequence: TGTGCCAGCAGCTCGCCCTTTACTAGCGGGAGGGCCTACGAGCAGTACTTC. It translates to CASSSPFTSGRAYEQYF.

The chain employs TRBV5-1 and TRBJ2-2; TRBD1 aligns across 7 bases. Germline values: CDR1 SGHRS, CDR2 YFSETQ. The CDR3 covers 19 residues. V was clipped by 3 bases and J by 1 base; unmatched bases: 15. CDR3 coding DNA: TGCGCCAGCAGCTGGCTGCCGGGACAGCGTAATTTGAACACCGGGGAGCTGTTTTTT. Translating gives CASSWLPGQRNLNTGELFF.

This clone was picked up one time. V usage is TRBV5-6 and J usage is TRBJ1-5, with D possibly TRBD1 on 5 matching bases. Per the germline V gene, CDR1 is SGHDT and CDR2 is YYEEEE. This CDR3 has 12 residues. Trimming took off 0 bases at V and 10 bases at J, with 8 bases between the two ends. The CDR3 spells CASSLGGGPQHF. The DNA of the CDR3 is TGTGCCAGCAGCTTGGGCGGGGGACCCCAGCATTTT.